Given below is one T cell receptor (beta chain) in context. This clonotype has just a few counts. Its antigen is currently not known. Base qualities are not provided; no much larger clone lies one nucleotide away. TCRdb names Illumina Genome Analyzer IIx as the instrument used. TCRdb cleaned the public reads at Q25 with fastp, built clones with MiXCR and kept in-frame beta chains. Identical CDR3 protein sequences are pooled into one entry, listed with their most common genes and DNA. For this sample the table gives around 15,000 distinct CDR3 sequences, of which roughly a third were detected only once. The top ten clones comprise roughly a sixth of the sample. This sample was included in a study (dated by TCRdb to the early 2010s). V is pared back by 2 bases and J by 3 bases, with 13 bases lying between the germline termini. CDR1 and CDR2 were assigned from the germline V gene as LGHNA and YNFKEQ. From the cysteine up to the phenylalanine, the CDR3 has a length of 15 residues. CDR3 DNA is the only sequence kept; it has 45 bases, read in frame from the first base.

The chain is encoded by TRBV4-2 joined to TRBJ1-2, and the D gene may be TRBD1, 5 bases matching. What was sequenced was blood. This receptor was taken from a human donor. In nucleotide form, the sequence is TGTGCCAGCAGCCAACCCGGAGGGGCGGACTATGGCTACACCTTC. This sequence encodes CASSQPGGADYGYTF.